This T cell receptor (beta chain) stems from a study of spatial heterogeneity in lung cancer (dated by TCRdb to the late 2010s). In the study overall: Beta-chain transcripts were consistently detected in greater numbers than alpha-chain transcripts, which likely reflects a higher abundance of beta-chain transcripts. Nonsynonymous mutation counts, determined by whole-exome sequencing of tumor tissue, were related to features of the TCR repertoire. At surgery, fewer than 250 tumor regions, roughly 63 matched nontumor lung samples and fewer than 60 PBMC samples were TCR-sequenced for both alpha and beta chains. TCR alpha and beta repertoires were quantitatively compared across multiple tumor regions, matched nontumor lung and blood in non-small cell lung cancer. In the raw uncorrected reads, each unique combination of TCR and UMI appeared more than ten times on average.

General findings and caveats noted by the study authors: Ubiquitous expanded tumor TCRs were found in blood more often at tumor resection than at routine follow-up. Additional single-cell paired TCR alpha and beta sequencing was considered necessary to confirm, at a functional level, the hypothesis that regional TCRs recognize regional mutations.

CDR1 and CDR2, per the germline V gene (reference sequence), are DFQATT and SNEGSKA. The CDR3 has 18 amino acids, counting the end cysteine and phenylalanine. The sequence is cut down to CDR3 DNA, 54 bases in frame from base 1. Trimming removed 0 bases from V and 4 bases from J; the gene matches leave 17 bases unexplained. Library preparation used 5' RACE. Data came from a NextSeq 500. To allow correction of PCR and sequencing errors, the TCR library protocol tagged every TCR cDNA molecule with a unique molecular identifier. Concerning the study's data processing: TCR identification, UMI-based error correction and CDR3 extraction were performed with Decombinator tools. TCRs above a frequency of 2 per 1,000, corresponding to the top 1% of the tumor frequency distribution, were defined as expanded. Renyi diversity was computed with the R vegan package after each repertoire had been subsampled 100 times to 5,000 TCRs. CDR3 similarity networks were constructed using string-kernel similarity of amino acid triplets, with links drawn between CDR3s whose pairwise similarity was above 0.82. TCRdb reworked the public reads: Q25 trimming with fastp, MiXCR clone assembly, productive beta chains retained. Entries that share a CDR3 protein sequence are merged under the most common genes and DNA. The V and J calls, along with clone size, are taken from TCRdb and not from the paper's own processing. In this sample the table shows some 5,100 distinct CDR3 sequences, around 26% of which occur a single time. The ten largest clonotypes hold 16% of the sample.

This clonotype was counted at least ten times. There is no known antigen for this receptor. Base quality data are lacking; no much larger clone is found one base away. What the time point label conveys for this sample: sample taken at primary tumor resection. Without any cell sorting, TCR sequencing was performed on whole RNA extracted either from tumor and nontumor lung tissue or from cryopreserved PBMC samples. The donors were 70 or so patients from the lung TRACERx cohort who had early-stage, untreated non-small cell lung cancer. A patient was chosen for TCR sequencing only when enough RNA was available from at least two tumor regions.

The sequence was obtained from a male donor with early-stage non-small cell lung cancer. Sequenced material: PBMCs, taken at surgery. The chain couples TRBV20-1 to TRBJ1-1; 7 junctional bases match TRBD1. The DNA sequence is as follows: TGCAGTGCTAGAGATCTCTTTACAGAGACAGGGTTGAGCACTGAAGCTTTCTTT. Its coded protein is CSARDLFTETGLSTEAFF.